The subject of this entry is one T cell receptor beta chain. Its antigen is unidentified. These data come from a study of cytomegalovirus exposure and HLA in healthy donors. Germline CDR1 is MNHEY and CDR2 is SVGAGI. There are 14 residues in the CDR3. Between the trimmed V and J ends, which lost 5 bases and 0 bases, there was a span of 11 bases. Findings and limits, study-wide: The authors reported that TCR beta sequences could predict HLA-A and HLA-B alleles. These predictions were accurate for most subjects in the first cohort. Roughly uniform depth of sequencing across donors was assumed in presence/absence analyses.

The PCR contained 60 Vbeta and 13 Jbeta primers. Original processing notes: Approximately 10 million shared chains were among around 80 million unique TCR beta chains counted in a later analysis. Generated by immunoSEQ multiplex PCR, the TCRdb table keeps only in-frame clones and is missing some. The V and J calls and clone size come from that table; D and trimming were worked out from the DNA. This sample has nearly 110,000 clones; just over 70% occur once, and the top ten carry 0.79%. The chain joins TRBV6-5 to TRBJ2-7; weak D call: TRBD1 (6 bases). The TCR was taken from a boy aged 5-17 years in good health and CMV-seronegative. Sequencing input: PBMCs. The CDR3 sequence: CASSRGMGSYEQYF. The CDR3 DNA sequence: TGTGCCAGCAGTAGGGGGATGGGCTCCTACGAGCAGTACTTC.